This TCR beta chain was captured by sequencing in a study of molecular identifiers for immune sequencing clone quantification. The CDR3 spans 15 residues. Germline assignment: CDR1 SSHAT and CDR2 FNYEAQ (reference sequence). MiXCR, run by TCRdb on the PCR reads, gives a single entry per CDR3 protein. Of roughly 55,000 distinct CDR3 sequences listed, just over 35% are singletons. Points on this clonotype: This may be a read error, as it is one base from a much larger clone.

The TCR sequence derives from a human donor in good health. Some libraries in this study had Jurkat cell RNA spiked in. This sequence joins TRBV7-7 and TRBJ1-1; weak D call: TRBD1 (5 bases). Input material: naive CD8+ T cells from blood, with Jurkat cell RNA spiked in. Described subset: FACS-sorted CD8+CD4-CCR7+CD45RA+ naive T cells. In nucleotides, the CDR3 is TGTGCTAGCAGCTCACTGCCAGGGATGAACACTGAAGCTTTCTTT. This sequence encodes CASSSLPGMNTEAFF.